Sequencing of this T cell receptor beta chain was carried out in a study of beta chain features in type 1 diabetes. Note on this clone: As yet, its antigen is unknown.

CDR1 and CDR2 from the germline V gene are ENHRY and SYGVKD. CDR3 length: 15 residues. Trimming took 3 bases from V and 4 from J; bases not matched to a gene: 6. Expressed TCRB transcripts were sequenced because the entire RNA isolate underwent reverse transcription. The repertoire was sequenced with immunoSEQ multiplex PCR; TCRdb's copy has only in-frame clones and lacks some. This table has about 660,000 clones, around an eighth appearing once. Sampling consisted of one heparinised blood draw per donor, averaging around 100 mL. CD45RO/CCR7/CD25/CD127/CD95/CD27 separated CD4+ naive, central memory, regulatory and stem cell-like memory cells by sorting. Whole-study findings and limits: For Type 1 diabetes patients, all four CD4+ subsets carried TCRB CDR3s that were moderately but significantly shorter. In type 1 diabetes patients, VDJ junctions had fewer insertions; deletions at these junctions were more frequent. Any PCR bias toward short templates would affect both groups alike.

The sequence was obtained from a man aged 18 to 30 with type 1 diabetes. The chain combines TRBV10-3 with TRBJ1-5, with TRBD1 matching over 7 bases. The sample was naive CD4+ T cells from blood. CDR3 residues: CAISEGGAGNQPQHF. For the CDR3, the DNA is TGTGCCATCAGTGAAGGGGGCGCGGGGAATCAGCCCCAGCATTTT.